The 32 T cell receptor beta chains below all came from one sample that was sequenced in a study of graft-versus-host responses after intestinal transplantation. The repertoire was sequenced with immunoSEQ multiplex PCR; TCRdb's copy has only in-frame clones and lacks some. The sample shows more than 65,000 clones, less than 90% of them seen only once. What these receptors recognize is not known. The input for sequencing was unstimulated CD4+ T cells sorted from spleen or lymph node cells, taken before intestinal transplant. The receptors derive from a human donor who received an intestinal transplant.

A single count supports this clone. V is TRBV2 and J is TRBJ2-2, with D perhaps TRBD2 (6 bases). Germline CDR1 reads SNHLY; CDR2 reads FYNNEI. Between the trimmed V and J ends, which lost 6 bases and 7 bases, there was a span of 9 bases. The CDR3 extends over 12 amino acids. The CDR3 region is CASRMGGGELFF. CDR3 bases: TGTGCCAGCAGGATGGGGGGCGGGGAGCTGTTTTTT.

V and J are TRBV5-4 and TRBJ2-2, with 8 bases that match TRBD2. The CDR3 spans 13 residues. The V and J ends lost 4 bases and 8 bases, in that order; junction bases with no gene match: 4. Germline lookup yields CDR1 SGHNT and CDR2 YYREEE (reference sequence). Here the CDR3 DNA reads TGTGCCAGCAGCCCTTTAGCGGGGGGGGAGCTGTTTTTT. The encoded protein is CASSPLAGGELFF. The whole variable domain, remainder taken from reference TRBV5-4 and TRBJ2-2, is ETGVTQSPTHLIKTRGQQVTLRCSSQSGHNTVSWYQQALGQGPQFIFQYYREEENGRGNFPPRFSGLQFPNYSSELNVNALELDDSALYLCASSPLAGGELFFGEGSRLTVL.

The chain combines TRBV28 with TRBJ2-7, with 8 positions matching TRBD1. Germline V lookup: CDR1 MDHEN, CDR2 SYDVKM. This CDR3 has 15 amino acids. Unmatched junction bases numbered 12, after V lost 5 bases and J lost 6 bases. The CDR3 DNA follows: TGTGCCAGCAGTAATGGACAGGGCTCTTTGGTCGAGCAGTACTTC. Amino acid sequence: CASSNGQGSLVEQYF.

This clone was observed a handful of times. The chain recombines TRBV10-2 with TRBJ2-1, with D possibly being TRBD1 (7 bases). The CDR3 has 15 residues. Germline V gene lookup returns CDR1 WSHSY and CDR2 SAAADI. The germline V and J ends were trimmed by 4 bases and 6 bases, with 16 bases remaining between them. CDR3 coding DNA: TGCGCCAGCAGTGTTGGGGCCAGGGGGGTCAATGAGCAGTTCTTC. Protein: CASSVGARGVNEQFF.

The J gene is TRBJ2-1, the V gene TRBV28; 7 bases are shared with TRBD1. The CDR3 extends over 11 amino acids. The germline gives CDR1 MDHEN, CDR2 SYDVKM. The V and J ends lost 3 bases and 12 bases, in that order; junction bases with no gene match: 2. The CDR3 region is CASSLRTGQFF. CDR3 sequence (DNA): TGTGCCAGCAGTTTGAGGACAGGGCAGTTCTTC.

Comments on this clone: A junction end diverges from the germline sequence, so it may reflect a read error. This chain links TRBV7-7 with TRBJ2-7; 7 bases match TRBD1. There are 14 residues in the CDR3. Germline V gives CDR1 SSHAT, CDR2 FNYEAQ (reference sequence). Here the CDR3 reads CASSPTPTGTEQYF. As DNA, the CDR3 is TGTGCTAGCAGCCCTACCCCGACAGGGACCGAGCAGTACTTC.

The chain carries TRBV2 and TRBJ2-1; D not resolved. CDR1 is SNHLY and CDR2 is FYNNEI in the germline V gene. The CDR3 length is 11 residues. The V end was cut by 4 bases, the J end by 12 bases, with 10 bases between. CDR3 DNA sequence: TGTGCCAGCAGTGTGCTAAATTGGCAGTTCTTC. Translation gives CASSVLNWQFF.

The chain uses TRBV27 and TRBJ2-3; D possibly corresponds to TRBD2 (5 bases). This CDR3 contains 15 residues. CDR1 is MNHEY and CDR2 is SMNVEV in the germline V gene (reference sequence). Trimming removed 6 bases at V and 2 bases at J, with 15 bases between. Here the CDR3 DNA reads TGTGCCAGCAGAGAGGGCAGGAGGTACACAGATACGCAGTATTTT. Encoded protein: CASREGRRYTDTQYF.

The chain employs TRBV10-2 and TRBJ2-1; a possible D gene is TRBD1 (7 bases). Trimming cost V 6 bases and J 4 bases, with 16 bases left between them. The CDR3 runs to 15 residues. CDR1 and CDR2 (germline): WSHSY, SAAADI. The CDR3 loop is CASRRDRVAYNEQFF. The DNA of the CDR3 is TGCGCCAGCAGGCGGGACAGAGTGGCTTACAATGAGCAGTTCTTC.

V is TRBV18 and J is TRBJ2-2, with D perhaps matching TRBD2 (5 bases). Deletions cut 0 bases from V and 1 base from J, with 9 bases between. The CDR3 is 16 amino acids. CDR1 KGHSH and CDR2 LQKENI come from the germline V gene. The CDR3 sequence: CASSPPASRNTGELFF. As DNA, the CDR3 is TGTGCCAGCTCACCACCGGCTAGCCGGAACACCGGGGAGCTGTTTTTT.

V usage is TRBV28 and J usage is TRBJ2-3; tentative D call: TRBD1 (6 bases). The CDR3 spans 12 residues. V was trimmed by 5 bases and J by 8 bases, leaving 11 bases between them. The V gene's germline CDR1 is MDHEN and CDR2 SYDVKM. CDR3 bases: TGTGCCAGCAGTCCTCAAGGGGGTACGCAGTATTTT. The encoded protein is CASSPQGGTQYF.

The V gene is TRBV5-4, the J gene TRBJ1-1; 7 bases map to TRBD1. Germline CDR1 and CDR2: SGHNT and YYREEE (reference sequence). This CDR3 spans 14 amino acids. J gave up 7 bases and V 2 bases, and 8 bases lay outside the gene matches. Here the CDR3 reads CASSLSPTGNEAFF. DNA of the CDR3: TGTGCCAGCAGCTTATCCCCGACAGGGAATGAAGCTTTCTTT.

V gene TRBV10-2 combines with J gene TRBJ1-4, with 8 bases identical to TRBD1. The CDR3 loop spans 15 amino acids. Germline values: CDR1 WSHSY, CDR2 SAAADI. J lost 8 bases, V lost 0 bases, and 5 bases had no gene match. The CDR3 bases are TGCGCCAGCAGTGAGTCGATTACAGGGGGGGAAAAACTGTTTTTT. Protein sequence: CASSESITGGEKLFF.

This chain joins TRBV5-1 and TRBJ1-6, with TRBD1 matching over 8 bases. Germline V lookup: CDR1 SGHRS, CDR2 YFSETQ. J was trimmed by 7 bases and V by 5 bases; bases with no gene match: 5. This CDR3 has 14 residues. The CDR3 here is CASRPGQANSPLHF. In DNA form, the CDR3 reads TGCGCCAGCAGACCGGGACAGGCCAATTCACCCCTCCACTTT.

The V and J genes are TRBV9 and TRBJ2-5; a possible D gene is TRBD1 (6 bases). Germline-derived CDR1 and CDR2 are SGDLS and YYNGEE. CDR3 length: 15 residues. Trimming left V 3 bases short and J 0 bases short, with 12 bases between. In DNA form, the CDR3 reads TGTGCCAGCAGCGCCCTCAGGGGTTACCAAGAGACCCAGTACTTC. This encodes CASSALRGYQETQYF. The whole variable domain, remainder taken from reference TRBV9 and TRBJ2-5, is DSGVTQTPKHLITATGQRVTLRCSPRSGDLSVYWYQQSLDQGLQFLIQYYNGEERAKGNILERFSAQQFPDLHSELNLSSLELGDSALYFCASSALRGYQETQYFGPGTRLLVL.

The CDR3 region has the DNA TGTGCCAGCAGTGAACTGGCACCATTTACCGGGGAGCTGTTTTTT. It codes for CASSELAPFTGELFF. The chain recombines TRBV2 with TRBJ2-2; D call uncertain. V lost 2 bases and J 5 bases, leaving 12 bases between the germline ends. Looked up from germline, CDR1 is SNHLY and CDR2 is FYNNEI. The CDR3 is made up of 15 amino acids.

The CDR3 reads CASSPRDRTYEQYF. The CDR3 DNA follows: TGTGCCAGCAGTCCACGGGACAGAACTTACGAGCAGTACTTC. J is TRBJ2-7 and V is TRBV6-6; 7 bases align to TRBD1. Germline V gene sequence: CDR1 MNHNY, CDR2 SVGAGI (reference sequence). The CDR3 has 14 amino acids. V dropped 5 bases and J dropped 4; count of bases not matched to a gene: 8.

V and J are TRBV15 and TRBJ2-1; possibly TRBD2 for D (5 bases). CDR1 and CDR2 from the germline V gene are LNHNV and YYDKDF (reference sequence). The CDR3 spans 16 residues. Trimming removed 1 base at V and 3 bases at J, with 13 bases between. CDR3 sequence: CATSRADSRGYNEQFF. The DNA of the CDR3 is TGTGCCACCAGCAGAGCCGACTCACGGGGCTACAATGAGCAGTTCTTC.

The chain carries TRBV5-1 and TRBJ2-5, with 7 bases lining up with TRBD1. The germline gives CDR1 SGHRS, CDR2 YFSETQ. V was clipped by 4 bases and J by 3 bases; unmatched bases: 6. CDR3 size: 14 residues. Written as DNA, the CDR3 is TGCGCCAGCAGCCCTGACAGGGAAGAAGAGACCCAGTACTTC. It codes for CASSPDREEETQYF.

The V call is TRBV28, the J call TRBJ2-7; D not certain. Germline CDR1 MDHEN, CDR2 SYDVKM. The V end lost 6 bases, the J end lost 0 bases, and 9 bases lay between the germline ends. The length of the CDR3 is 13 residues. In DNA form, the CDR3 reads TGTGCCAGCAGGCAAAGTAGCTCCTACGAGCAGTACTTC. Protein sequence: CASRQSSSYEQYF.

This clone was counted between two and nine times. This chain links TRBV9 with TRBJ2-7; the match to TRBD1 covers 10 bases. The V gene end was trimmed by 0 bases and the J gene end by 3 bases; junction bases not matched to a gene: 3. CDR3 length equals 15 residues. CDR1 SGDLS and CDR2 YYNGEE come from the germline V gene. This CDR3 is CASSVGQGANYEQYF. The CDR3 region has the DNA TGTGCCAGCAGCGTAGGACAGGGGGCTAACTACGAGCAGTACTTC.

V is TRBV28 and J is TRBJ1-5; D gene ambiguous. In germline, CDR1 is MDHEN, CDR2 SYDVKM. The CDR3 covers 12 residues. Trimming took 5 bases from V and 4 from J, leaving 6 bases between them. In DNA form, the CDR3 reads TGTGCCAGCAGTACCCAGAATCAGCCCCAGCATTTT. It yields the protein CASSTQNQPQHF.

This clone was found a few times. CDR3 DNA: TGTGCCAGTAGCCCAATGGGACAGGGGAACACCGGGGAGCTGTTTTTT. It is translated as CASSPMGQGNTGELFF. V gene TRBV19 combines with J gene TRBJ2-2, with 9 bases that match TRBD1. Losses at the gene ends were 6 bases for V and 1 base for J; bases not matched to a gene: 6. The CDR3 covers 16 residues. Germline values: CDR1 LNHDA, CDR2 SQIVND (reference sequence). Filled out from reference TRBV19 and TRBJ2-2, the complete variable domain reads DGGITQSPKYLFRKEGQNVTLSCEQNLNHDAMYWYRQDPGQGLRLIYYSQIVNDFQKGDIAEGYSVSREKKESFPLTVTSAQKNPTAFYLCASSPMGQGNTGELFFGEGSRLTVL.

The chain combines TRBV19 with TRBJ1-2; tentative D call: TRBD1 (6 bases). Germline V gene lookup returns CDR1 LNHDA and CDR2 SQIVND (reference sequence). The CDR3 is 12 residues long. The V end was cut by 8 bases, the J end by 8 bases, with 15 bases between. CDR3 sequence (DNA): TGTGCCAGTCGTTCAGGGGCAGAAGGCTACACCTTC. Encoded protein: CASRSGAEGYTF.

J is TRBJ1-5 and V is TRBV28, with 7 nucleotides matching TRBD1. The CDR3 totals 17 residues. The J segment lost 0 bases and the V segment lost 8 bases, leaving 13 bases of the junction unmatched. In germline, CDR1 is MDHEN, CDR2 SYDVKM. Here the CDR3 DNA reads TGTGCCAGCCAGACAGGGCCCCTTGCATATAGCAATCAGCCCCAGCATTTT. This encodes CASQTGPLAYSNQPQHF.

This clone was seen more than once but under ten times. The rearrangement links TRBV5-1 to TRBJ2-5, with a tentative D call TRBD2 (5 bases). This CDR3 has 15 residues. V shed 4 bases and J shed 1 base, with 14 bases lying between them. The germline CDR1 and CDR2 sequences are SGHRS and YFSETQ. CDR3 bases: TGCGCCAGCAGCCACATCACCCGGGGCCAAGAGACCCAGTACTTC. It specifies CASSHITRGQETQYF.

The CDR3, as DNA: TGCGCCAGCAGCGAGGGGACAGGGAATGAAAAACTGTTTTTT. This codes for CASSEGTGNEKLFF. The V gene is TRBV5-1, the J gene TRBJ1-4; 9 bases align to TRBD1. Looked up from germline, CDR1 is SGHRS and CDR2 is YFSETQ. The CDR3 is 14 residues long. Trimming cost V 4 bases and J 5 bases; bases outside gene matches: 3. The full variable domain, completed using reference TRBV5-1 and TRBJ1-4, is KAGVTQTPRYLIKTRGQQVTLSCSPISGHRSVSWYQQTPGQGLQFLFEYFSETQRNKGNFPGRFSGRQFSNSRSEMNVSTLELGDSALYLCASSEGTGNEKLFFGSGTQLSVL.

The chain links TRBV6-1 to TRBJ2-7; D not resolved. The CDR3 is made up of 12 amino acids. V shed 7 bases and J shed 3 bases, with 10 bases lying between them. The germline gives CDR1 MNHNS, CDR2 SASEGT. The CDR3 DNA reads TGTGCCAGCATCTGGGCCGGCTACGAGCAGTACTTC. Its translation: CASIWAGYEQYF.

The rearrangement links TRBV5-5 to TRBJ1-4; 9 bases are a match to TRBD1. Trimming at V came to 0 bases and at J to 5 bases, leaving 5 bases not matched to a gene. Germline CDR1 and CDR2: SGHKS and YYEKEE (reference sequence). This CDR3 contains 16 residues. The DNA of the CDR3 is TGTGCCAGCAGCTTGGCGGCCGGGACAGGGAATGAAAAACTGTTTTTT. Translated, it gives CASSLAAGTGNEKLFF.

This clone was seen a handful of times. The chain combines TRBV5-1 with TRBJ2-1; maybe TRBD2 (6 bases). CDR3 length: 14 residues. CDR1 SGHRS and CDR2 YFSETQ come from the germline V gene. The V gene lost 0 bases and the J gene lost 4 bases, with 8 bases spanning the gap. CDR3 protein: CASSLGLEYNEQFF. CDR3 bases: TGCGCCAGCAGCTTGGGACTAGAATACAATGAGCAGTTCTTC. Together with reference TRBV5-1 and TRBJ2-1, the CDR3 gives the full variable domain: KAGVTQTPRYLIKTRGQQVTLSCSPISGHRSVSWYQQTPGQGLQFLFEYFSETQRNKGNFPGRFSGRQFSNSRSEMNVSTLELGDSALYLCASSLGLEYNEQFFGPGTRLTVL.

The chain employs TRBV27 and TRBJ1-6; possibly TRBD1 for D (5 bases). The germline V gene encodes CDR1 MNHEY and CDR2 SMNVEV (reference sequence). V was trimmed by 5 bases and J by 7 bases, leaving 12 bases between them. The CDR3 has 14 residues. CDR3 loop: CASSLRAPNSPLHF. For the CDR3, the DNA is TGTGCCAGCAGTCTCAGGGCCCCCAATTCACCCCTCCACTTT.

The chain recombines TRBV4-2 with TRBJ2-7, with TRBD2 matching over 10 bases. The CDR3 extends over 17 amino acids. Unmatched junction bases numbered 7, after V lost 0 bases and J lost 2 bases. Germline V lookup: CDR1 LGHNA, CDR2 YNFKEQ. CDR3 sequence reads: CASSQELAGGSAYEQYF. The CDR3 nucleotides read TGTGCCAGCAGCCAAGAGTTAGCGGGAGGATCAGCCTACGAGCAGTACTTC.